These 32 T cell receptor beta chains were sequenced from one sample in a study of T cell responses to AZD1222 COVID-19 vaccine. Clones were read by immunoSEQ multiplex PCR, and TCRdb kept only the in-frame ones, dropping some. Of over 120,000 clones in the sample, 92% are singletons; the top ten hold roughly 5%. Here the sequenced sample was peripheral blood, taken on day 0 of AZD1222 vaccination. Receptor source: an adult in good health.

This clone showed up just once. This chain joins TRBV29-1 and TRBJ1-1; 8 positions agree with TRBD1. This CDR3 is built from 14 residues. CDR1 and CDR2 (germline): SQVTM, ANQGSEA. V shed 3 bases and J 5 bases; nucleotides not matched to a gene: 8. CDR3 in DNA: TGCAGCGTTGATACACAGGGGGGCGGAACTGAAGCTTTCTTT. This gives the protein CSVDTQGGGTEAFF.

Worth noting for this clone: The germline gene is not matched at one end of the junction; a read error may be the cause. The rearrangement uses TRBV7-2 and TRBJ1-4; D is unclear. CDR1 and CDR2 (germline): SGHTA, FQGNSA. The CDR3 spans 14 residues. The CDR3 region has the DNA TGTGCCAGCAGCTTAGCACAGCCTAATGAAAAAGTGTTTTTT. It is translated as CASSLAQPNEKVFF.

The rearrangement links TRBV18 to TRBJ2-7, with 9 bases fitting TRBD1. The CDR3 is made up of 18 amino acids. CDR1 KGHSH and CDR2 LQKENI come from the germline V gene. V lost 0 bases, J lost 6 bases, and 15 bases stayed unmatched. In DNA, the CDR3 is TGTGCCAGCTCACCACCCTCATGGAAAGGGACAGGGAAATCCGAGCAGTACTTC. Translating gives CASSPPSWKGTGKSEQYF.

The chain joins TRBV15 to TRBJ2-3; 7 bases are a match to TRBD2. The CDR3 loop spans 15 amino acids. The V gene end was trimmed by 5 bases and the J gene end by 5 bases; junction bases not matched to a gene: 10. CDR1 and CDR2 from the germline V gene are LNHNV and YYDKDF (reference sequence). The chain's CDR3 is CATSGMGGGKDTQYF. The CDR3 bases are TGTGCCACCAGCGGGATGGGGGGAGGGAAAGATACGCAGTATTTT. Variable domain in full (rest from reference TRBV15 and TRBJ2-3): DAMVIQNPRYQVTQFGKPVTLSCSQTLNHNVMYWYQQKSSQAPKLLFHYYDKDFNNEADTPDNFQSRRPNTSFCFLDIRSPGLGDTAMYLCATSGMGGGKDTQYFGPGTRLTVL.

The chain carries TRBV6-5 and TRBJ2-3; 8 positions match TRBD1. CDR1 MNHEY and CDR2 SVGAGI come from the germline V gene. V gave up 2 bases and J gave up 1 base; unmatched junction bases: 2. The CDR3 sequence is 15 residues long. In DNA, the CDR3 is TGTGCCAGCAGTTACAGGGGACAGGGCACAGATACGCAGTATTTT. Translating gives CASSYRGQGTDTQYF.

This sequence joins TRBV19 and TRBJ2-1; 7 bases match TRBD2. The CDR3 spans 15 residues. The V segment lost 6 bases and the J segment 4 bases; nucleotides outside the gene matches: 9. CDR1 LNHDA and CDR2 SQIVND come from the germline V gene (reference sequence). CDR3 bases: TGTGCCAGTAGACAAGCGGGGCGGTGGTACAATGAGCAGTTCTTC. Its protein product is CASRQAGRWYNEQFF.

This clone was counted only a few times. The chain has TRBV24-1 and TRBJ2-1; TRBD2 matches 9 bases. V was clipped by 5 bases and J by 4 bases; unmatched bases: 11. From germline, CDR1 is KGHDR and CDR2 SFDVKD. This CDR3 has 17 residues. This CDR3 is CATSALSGRHSYNEQFF. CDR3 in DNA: TGTGCCACCAGTGCCCTTAGCGGGAGACATTCATACAATGAGCAGTTCTTC.

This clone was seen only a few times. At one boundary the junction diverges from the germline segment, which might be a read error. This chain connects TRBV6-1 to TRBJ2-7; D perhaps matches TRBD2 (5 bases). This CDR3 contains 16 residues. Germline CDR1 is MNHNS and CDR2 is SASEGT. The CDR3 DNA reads TGTGCCAGCAGTCAAGCGGCGGCAGCTGGGCACTACGAGCAGTACTTC. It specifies CASSQAAAAGHYEQYF.

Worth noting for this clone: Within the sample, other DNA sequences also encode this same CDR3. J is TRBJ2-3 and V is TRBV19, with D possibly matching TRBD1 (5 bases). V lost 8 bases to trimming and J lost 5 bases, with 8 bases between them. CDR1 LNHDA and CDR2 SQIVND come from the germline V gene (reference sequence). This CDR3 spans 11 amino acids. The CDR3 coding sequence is TGTGCCAGTTCCCAGGGAGATACGCAGTATTTT. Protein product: CASSQGDTQYF.

The CDR3 sequence: CASSYSHRDQPQHF. DNA of the CDR3: TGTGCCAGCAGTTACTCTCACAGGGATCAGCCCCAGCATTTT. The rearrangement joins TRBV6-5 to TRBJ1-5; tentative D call: TRBD1 (6 bases). Between the trimmed V and J ends, which lost 0 bases and 5 bases, there was a span of 8 bases. CDR3 length: 14 residues. Germline loops: CDR1 MNHEY, CDR2 SVGAGI.

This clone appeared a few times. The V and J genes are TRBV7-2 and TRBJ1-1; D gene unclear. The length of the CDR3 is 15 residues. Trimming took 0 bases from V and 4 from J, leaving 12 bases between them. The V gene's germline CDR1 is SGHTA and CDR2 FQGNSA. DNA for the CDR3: TGTGCCAGCAGCTTAGCAGGGAGCCTAAGCACTGAAGCTTTCTTT. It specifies CASSLAGSLSTEAFF. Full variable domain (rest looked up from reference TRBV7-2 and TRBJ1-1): GAGVSQSPSNKVTEKGKDVELRCDPISGHTALYWYRQSLGQGLEFLIYFQGNSAPDKSGLPSDRFSAERTGGSVSTLTIQRTQQEDSAVYLCASSLAGSLSTEAFFGQGTRLTVV.

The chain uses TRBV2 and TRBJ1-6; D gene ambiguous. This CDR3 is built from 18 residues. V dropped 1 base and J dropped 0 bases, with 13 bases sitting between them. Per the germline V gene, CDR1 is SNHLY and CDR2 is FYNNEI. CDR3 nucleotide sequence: TGTGCCAGCAGTGAAGGCTTTCAGGATAGCTCCTATAATTCACCCCTCCACTTT. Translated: CASSEGFQDSSYNSPLHF. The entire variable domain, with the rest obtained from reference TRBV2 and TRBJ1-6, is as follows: EPEVTQTPSHQVTQMGQEVILRCVPISNHLYFYWYRQILGQKVEFLVSFYNNEISEKSEIFDDQFSVERPDGSNFTLKIRSTKLEDSAMYFCASSEGFQDSSYNSPLHFGNGTRLTVT.

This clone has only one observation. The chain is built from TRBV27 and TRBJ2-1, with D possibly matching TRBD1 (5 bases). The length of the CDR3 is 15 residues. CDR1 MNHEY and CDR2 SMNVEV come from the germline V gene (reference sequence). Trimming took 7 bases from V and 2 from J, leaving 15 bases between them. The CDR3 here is CASIDQGRAYNEQFF. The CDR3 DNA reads TGTGCCAGCATTGATCAGGGCCGCGCCTACAATGAGCAGTTCTTC.

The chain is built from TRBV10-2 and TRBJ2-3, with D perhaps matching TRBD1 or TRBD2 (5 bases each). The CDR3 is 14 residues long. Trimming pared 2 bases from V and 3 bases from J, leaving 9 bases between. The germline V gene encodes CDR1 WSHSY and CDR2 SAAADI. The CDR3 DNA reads TGCGCCAGCAGTGAGGGGGGTCGGACAGATACGCAGTATTTT. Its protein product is CASSEGGRTDTQYF.

The CDR3 DNA follows: TGTGCTAGTGGTTTCCTAGCGGGAGGGTTCTACAATGAGCAGTTCTTC. As protein: CASGFLAGGFYNEQFF. The chain uses TRBV12-5 and TRBJ2-1; 12 nucleotides line up with TRBD2. The CDR3 covers 16 residues. The germline CDR1 and CDR2 sequences are LGHNT and FRNRAP. The trim removed 3 bases at V and 3 bases at J, leaving 3 bases unmatched.

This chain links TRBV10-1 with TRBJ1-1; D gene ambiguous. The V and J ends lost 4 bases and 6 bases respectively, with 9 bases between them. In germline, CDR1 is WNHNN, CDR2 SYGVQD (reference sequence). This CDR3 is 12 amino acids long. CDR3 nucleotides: TGCGCCAGCAGTGTAGGAGAATCTGAAGCTTTCTTT. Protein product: CASSVGESEAFF.

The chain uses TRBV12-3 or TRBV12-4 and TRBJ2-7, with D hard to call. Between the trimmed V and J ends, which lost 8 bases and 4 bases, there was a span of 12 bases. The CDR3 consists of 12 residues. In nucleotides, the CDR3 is TGTGCCAGCGGCCCACAGTCATACGAGCAGTACTTC. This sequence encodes CASGPQSYEQYF.

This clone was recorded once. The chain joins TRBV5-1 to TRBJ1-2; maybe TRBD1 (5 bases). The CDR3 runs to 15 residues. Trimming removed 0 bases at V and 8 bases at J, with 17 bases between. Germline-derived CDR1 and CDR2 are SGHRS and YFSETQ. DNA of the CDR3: TGCGCCAGCAGCTTGGGGGGGATCCCTACATGGGGCTACACCTTC. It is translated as CASSLGGIPTWGYTF.

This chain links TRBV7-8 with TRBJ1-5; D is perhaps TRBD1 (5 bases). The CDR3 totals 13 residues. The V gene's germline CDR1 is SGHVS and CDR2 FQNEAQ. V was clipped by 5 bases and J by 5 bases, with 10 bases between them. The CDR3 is CASSKGRDQPQHF. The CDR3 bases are TGTGCCAGCAGCAAGGGACGGGATCAGCCCCAGCATTTT.

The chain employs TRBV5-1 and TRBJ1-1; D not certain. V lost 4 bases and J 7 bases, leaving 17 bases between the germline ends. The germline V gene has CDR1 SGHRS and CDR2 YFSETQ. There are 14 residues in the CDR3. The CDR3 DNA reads TGCGCCAGCAGCCTCGCTCCTGCCGGTAATGAAGCTTTCTTT. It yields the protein CASSLAPAGNEAFF.

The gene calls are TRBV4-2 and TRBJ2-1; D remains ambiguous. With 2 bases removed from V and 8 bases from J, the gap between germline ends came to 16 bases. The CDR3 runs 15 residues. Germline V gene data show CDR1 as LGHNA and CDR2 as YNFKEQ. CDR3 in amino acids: CASSQTSIRTDEQFF. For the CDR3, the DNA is TGTGCCAGCAGCCAAACCAGCATTAGAACCGATGAGCAGTTCTTC.

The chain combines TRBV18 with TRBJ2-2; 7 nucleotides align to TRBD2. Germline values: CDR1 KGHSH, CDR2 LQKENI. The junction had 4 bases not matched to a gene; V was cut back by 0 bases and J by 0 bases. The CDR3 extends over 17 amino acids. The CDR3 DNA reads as TGTGCCAGCTCACCACCCGGGAGGACCTCGAACACCGGGGAGCTGTTTTTT. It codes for CASSPPGRTSNTGELFF.

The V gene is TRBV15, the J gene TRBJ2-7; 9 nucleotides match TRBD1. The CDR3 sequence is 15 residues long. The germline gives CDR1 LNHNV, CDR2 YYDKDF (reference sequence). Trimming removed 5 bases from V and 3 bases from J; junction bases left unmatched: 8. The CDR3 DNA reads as TGTGCCACCAGCGGAACAAACAGGGGGCGCTACGAGCAGTACTTC. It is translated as CATSGTNRGRYEQYF. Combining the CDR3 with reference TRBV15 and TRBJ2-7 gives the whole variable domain DAMVIQNPRYQVTQFGKPVTLSCSQTLNHNVMYWYQQKSSQAPKLLFHYYDKDFNNEADTPDNFQSRRPNTSFCFLDIRSPGLGDTAMYLCATSGTNRGRYEQYFGPGTRLTVT.

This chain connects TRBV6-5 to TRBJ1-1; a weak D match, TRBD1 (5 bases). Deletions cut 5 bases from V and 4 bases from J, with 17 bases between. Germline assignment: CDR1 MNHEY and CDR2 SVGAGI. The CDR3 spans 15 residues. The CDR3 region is CASSRGTLPGTEAFF. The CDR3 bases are TGTGCCAGCAGTAGGGGTACACTACCCGGCACTGAAGCTTTCTTT.

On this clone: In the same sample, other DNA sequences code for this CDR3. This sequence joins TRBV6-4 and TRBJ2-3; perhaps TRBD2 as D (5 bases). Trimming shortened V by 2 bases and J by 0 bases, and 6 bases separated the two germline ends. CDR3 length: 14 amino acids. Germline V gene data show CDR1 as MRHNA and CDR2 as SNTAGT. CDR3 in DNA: TGTGCCAGCAGTGACCGAGGGAGCACAGATACGCAGTATTTT. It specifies CASSDRGSTDTQYF.

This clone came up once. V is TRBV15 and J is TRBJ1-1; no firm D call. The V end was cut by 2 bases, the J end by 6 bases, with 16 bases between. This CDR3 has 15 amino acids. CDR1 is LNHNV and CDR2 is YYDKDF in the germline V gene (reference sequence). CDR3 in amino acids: CATSRLPGVTSEAFF. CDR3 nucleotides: TGTGCCACCAGCAGATTACCGGGAGTAACCTCTGAAGCTTTCTTT.

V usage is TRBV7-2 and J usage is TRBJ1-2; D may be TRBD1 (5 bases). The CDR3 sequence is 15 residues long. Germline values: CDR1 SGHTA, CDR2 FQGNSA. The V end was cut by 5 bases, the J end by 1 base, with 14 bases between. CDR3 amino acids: CASSPLAGFNYGYTF. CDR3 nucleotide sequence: TGTGCCAGCAGCCCCCTAGCAGGGTTTAACTATGGCTACACCTTC.

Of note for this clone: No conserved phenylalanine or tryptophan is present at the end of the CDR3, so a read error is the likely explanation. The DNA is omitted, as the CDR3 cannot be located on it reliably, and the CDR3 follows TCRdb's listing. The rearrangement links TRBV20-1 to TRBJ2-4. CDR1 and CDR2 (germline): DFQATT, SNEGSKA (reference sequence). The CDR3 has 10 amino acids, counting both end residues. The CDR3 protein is CSAADTPSAV.

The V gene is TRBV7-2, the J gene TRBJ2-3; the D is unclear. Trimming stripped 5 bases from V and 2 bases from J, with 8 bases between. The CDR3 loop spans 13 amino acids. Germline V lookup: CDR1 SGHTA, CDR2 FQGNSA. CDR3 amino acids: CASSRPSTDTQYF. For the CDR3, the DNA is TGTGCCAGCAGCAGACCGTCCACAGATACGCAGTATTTT.

CDR3 sequence (DNA): TGTGCCAGCAGTCATCGGACAAAACTCAACTATGGCTACACCTTC. Translated, it gives CASSHRTKLNYGYTF. V gene TRBV7-9 combines with J gene TRBJ1-2; TRBD1 might be the D (5 bases). The CDR3 runs to 15 residues. V shed 6 bases and J shed 2 bases, with 16 bases lying between them. The germline V gene encodes CDR1 SEHNR and CDR2 FQNEAQ (reference sequence).

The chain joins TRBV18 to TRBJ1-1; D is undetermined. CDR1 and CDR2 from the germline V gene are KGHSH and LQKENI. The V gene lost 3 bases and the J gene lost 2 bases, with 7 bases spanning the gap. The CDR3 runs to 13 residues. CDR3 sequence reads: CASSPQDNTEAFF. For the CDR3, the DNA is TGTGCCAGCTCACCTCAGGACAACACTGAAGCTTTCTTT.

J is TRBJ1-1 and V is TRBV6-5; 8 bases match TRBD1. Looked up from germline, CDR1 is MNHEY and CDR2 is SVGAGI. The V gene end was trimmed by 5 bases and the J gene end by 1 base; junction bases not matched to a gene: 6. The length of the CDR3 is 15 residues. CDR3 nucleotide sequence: TGTGCCAGCAGTACACAGGGGGTGAAGAACACTGAAGCTTTCTTT. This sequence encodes CASSTQGVKNTEAFF.